This T cell receptor (beta chain) was recorded in a study of cytomegalovirus exposure and HLA in healthy donors. Overall study results and limits: Confirmation was obtained in vitro that a few CMV-associated chains are specific for CMV antigens.

Comment on this clone: Its target is unknown.

The CDR3 is 17 amino acids. CDR1 is SGHNT and CDR2 is YYREEE in the germline V gene (reference sequence). Unmatched junction bases numbered 7, after V lost 4 bases and J lost 3 bases. This PCR relied on a set of 60 Vbeta primers and 13 Jbeta primers. Sequencing used immunoSEQ multiplex PCR; TCRdb keeps in-frame clones, though not all of them. The data show around 160,000 clones, with approximately 80% seen just once and about 12% held by the top ten. The specimen sequenced was PBMCs. The receptor was derived from a man aged 40-49 years in good health and CMV-seropositive. The genes are TRBV5-4 and TRBJ2-1, with TRBD2 matching over 13 bases. DNA for the CDR3: TGTGCCAGCAGCCAGGGACTAGCGGGGACAAACTACAATGAGCAGTTCTTC. This codes for CASSQGLAGTNYNEQFF.